The sample holds a few counts of the clone carrying this TCR beta chain. The antigen is undetermined. TCRdb reprocessed the RT-PCR reads with MiXCR, giving one entry per CDR3 protein. The table has 500,000 or so distinct CDR3 sequences, 15% to 20% seen once; the top ten hold roughly 3%. This entry is derived from a study of response to subunit inactivated influenza vaccine. General study results and limits: New T cells are recruited in small numbers by each seasonal influenza vaccination, according to the authors' suggestion.

This CDR3 comprises 13 residues. Deletions cut 7 bases from V and 6 bases from J, with 11 bases between. Germline CDR1 and CDR2: KGHDR and SFDVKD. This material consisted of CD4+ T cells sorted from PBMCs, taken 23 to 25 months after vaccination. The chain joins TRBV24-1 to TRBJ2-2, with a weak D call TRBD1 (6 bases). This TCR derives from a man between 50 and 75 years old who received an inactivated influenza vaccine. Written as DNA, the CDR3 is TGTGCCACCAGGCGAGGGGGAGCCGGGGAGCTGTTTTTT. Translating it yields CATRRGGAGELFF.